The T cell receptor (beta chain) described here comes from a study of T cell repertoires in cytomegalovirus infection. Study-wide background: Through public TCR beta signatures, both CMV infection and matching HLA type were indicated.

The V gene end was trimmed by 3 bases and the J gene end by 4 bases; junction bases not matched to a gene: 6. The CDR3 contains 16 residues. The germline gives CDR1 SNHLY, CDR2 FYNNEI. TCRdb fed the reads into MiXCR, producing one record per CDR3 protein. The table lists 800,000 to 950,000 distinct CDR3 sequences, around a third of them singletons. Turning to this clonotype: Antigen unknown.

The source is a human donor in good health (CMV status not recorded). Some clones in this sample may be carry-over from other donors' samples. The chain is built from TRBV2 and TRBJ2-2, with TRBD1 matching over 9 bases. Here the sequenced sample was cultured CD8+ T cells from PBMCs, taken from culture after CMV antigen stimulation. CDR3 in amino acids: CASSDPDRGITGELFF. The CDR3 coding sequence is TGTGCCAGCAGTGACCCGGACAGGGGAATCACCGGGGAGCTGTTTTTT.